The rows below give T cell receptor beta chains drawn from one sample of a study of blood T cell repertoires in COVID-19. Some clones are missing from TCRdb's copy, which holds only in-frame ones; the method was immunoSEQ multiplex PCR. Seen here are about 280,000 clones, roughly nine tenths observed once, and the top ten hold 11%. Material for sequencing was peripheral blood. Source of these receptors: a woman aged 30 to 39 with COVID-19, enrolled during active disease. CDR3s include the opening cysteine and the closing phenylalanine or tryptophan. D genes are given only for firm matches. Clone size, where shown, is once, few, many, or a class for clones that have expanded.

V gene	J gene	clone size	D gene	CDR3 DNA	CDR3 protein
TRBV10-1	TRBJ1-2	-	TRBD1	TGCGCCAGCAGTGAGTCGACTCCCCCCTTTGGCAGGGGGCTTGTTAACTATGGCTACACCTTC	CASSESTPPFGRGLVNYGYTF
TRBV5-1	TRBJ1-5	-	TRBD1	TGCGCCAGCAGCCCAGGGACAGTAAGCAATCAGCCCCAGCATTTT	CASSPGTVSNQPQHF
TRBV5-6	TRBJ1-1	-	-	TGTGCCAGCAGCTTGGCCCGGGGAGAAGCTTTCTTT	CASSLARGEAFF
TRBV7-6	TRBJ1-1	-	TRBD1	TGTGCCAGCAAGCGGCCCGGGACAGGGGAAGCTTTCTTT	CASKRPGTGEAFF
TRBV6-1	TRBJ1-2	once	-	TGTGCCAGCAGTGAGGCTGTAGGGGTTACCTATGGCTACACCTTC	CASSEAVGVTYGYTF
TRBV9	TRBJ2-1	-	TRBD1	TGTGCCAGCACCGGGACAGGGGGATACAATGAGCAGTTCTTC	CASTGTGGYNEQFF
TRBV5-6	TRBJ1-5	-	-	TGTGCCAGCAGCCTTACAGGGACCGGCAATCAGCCCCAGCATTTT	CASSLTGTGNQPQHF
TRBV19	TRBJ2-2	-	-	TGTGCCAGTAGTATTGTGGCGGCCGGGAACACCGGGGAGCTGTTTTTT	CASSIVAAGNTGELFF
TRBV10-2	TRBJ2-5	-	TRBD2	TGCGCCAGCCACGCTACTAGCGGAGGTGAGACCCAGTACTTC	CASHATSGGETQYF
TRBV19	TRBJ1-1	-	-	TGTGCCAGTAGTATGGGGCCAGGGAATCAGGATTGGGACACTGAAGCTTTCTTT	CASSMGPGNQDWDTEAFF
TRBV5-8	TRBJ1-4	-	-	TGTGCCAGCAGCAAAGGGGACACTGCAACTAATGAAAAACTGTTTTTT	CASSKGDTATNEKLFF
TRBV5-6	TRBJ2-3	-	-	TGTGCCAGCAGCTTTCTCCCGTTCAATACTAGCACAGATACGCAGTATTTT	CASSFLPFNTSTDTQYF
TRBV5-1	TRBJ1-1	-	-	TGCGCCAGCAGCTTCTCGGGAACTGAAGCTTTCTTT	CASSFSGTEAFF
TRBV6-5	TRBJ1-1	-	-	TGTGCCAGCAGTTTGGGGGGACTAACTGAAGCTTTCTTT	CASSLGGLTEAFF
TRBV11-2	TRBJ2-3	-	TRBD2	TGTGCCAGCAGCTTATTTCGGGGGGGCCGGACAGATACGCAGTATTTT	CASSLFRGGRTDTQYF
TRBV19	TRBJ1-1	few	-	TGTGCCAGTAGTAATCCAAGGGGCTCAGGTTCTGAAGCTTTCTTT	CASSNPRGSGSEAFF
TRBV2	TRBJ1-2	-	-	TGTGCCAGCAGTGAAAGGGGCCTGGATGGCTACACCTTC	CASSERGLDGYTF
TRBV18	TRBJ2-3	once	TRBD2	TGTGCCAGCTCACCGATCCAGCGGGGGGGCACAGATACGCAGTATTTT	CASSPIQRGGTDTQYF